The 6 T cell receptor beta chains below were found in one sample sequenced in a study of T cells after yellow fever vaccination. TCRdb recomputed calls from the 5' RACE reads with MiXCR, one row per CDR3 protein. Found here are under 300,000 distinct CDR3 sequences, 10% to 15% of them singletons; the top ten hold 0.4% to 0.65%. This specimen was CD4+ T cells sorted from PBMCs, taken 45 days after the yellow fever booster vaccination. All receptors derive from a man aged 25-45 years who received the YFV17D yellow fever vaccine.

This clonotype was seen only a few times. This chain joins TRBV20-1 and TRBJ2-1; TRBD2 matches 9 bases. This CDR3 is built from 15 residues. V lost 2 bases and J lost 3; bases outside the gene matches: 5. The germline V gene encodes CDR1 DFQATT and CDR2 SNEGSKA (reference sequence). CDR3 region: CSARLASGNYNEQFF. The CDR3 coding sequence is TGCAGTGCTAGACTTGCTAGCGGGAACTACAATGAGCAGTTCTTC.

This clonotype was observed a few times. V usage is TRBV20-1 and J usage is TRBJ2-7, with no clear D. The V and J ends lost 4 bases and 3 bases respectively, with 10 bases between them. The CDR3 runs 12 residues. CDR1 and CDR2 (germline): DFQATT, SNEGSKA (reference sequence). CDR3 region: CSATRSNYEQYF. CDR3 bases: TGCAGTGCTACGAGATCAAACTACGAGCAGTACTTC.

The sample holds many counts of this clonotype. The chain combines TRBV7-2 with TRBJ2-7, with D possibly being TRBD1 or TRBD2 (5 bases each). Germline V gene lookup returns CDR1 SGHTA and CDR2 FQGNSA. Trimming took 2 bases from V and 4 from J, leaving 6 bases between them. The CDR3 loop spans 12 amino acids. The CDR3 spells CASSLWGYEQYF. The CDR3 bases are TGTGCCAGCAGCTTATGGGGGTACGAGCAGTACTTC.

CDR3 in DNA: TGTGCTAGTGTCCAGGGTTACTACGAGCAGTACTTC. Protein product: CASVQGYYEQYF. The gene calls are TRBV12-5 and TRBJ2-7, with D tentatively TRBD1 (5 bases). V gave up 7 bases and J gave up 3 bases, with 10 bases separating them. Germline V gives CDR1 LGHNT, CDR2 FRNRAP. The CDR3 sequence is 12 residues long.

V gene TRBV12-3 or TRBV12-4 combines with J gene TRBJ2-1; maybe TRBD1 (6 bases). Trimming took off 7 bases at V and 9 bases at J, with 22 bases between the two ends. The CDR3 contains 15 residues. This chain's CDR3 is CASTGQIENLGEQFF. As DNA, the CDR3 is TGTGCCAGCACCGGACAGATTGAAAATTTGGGTGAGCAGTTCTTC.

This chain connects TRBV7-2 to TRBJ2-7; D call uncertain. Trimming removed 1 base at V and 5 bases at J, with 9 bases between. The CDR3 contains 13 residues. Germline CDR1 reads SGHTA; CDR2 reads FQGNSA. CDR3 protein: CASSLGVKDEQYF. In DNA, the CDR3 is TGTGCCAGCAGCTTAGGCGTGAAGGACGAGCAGTACTTC.